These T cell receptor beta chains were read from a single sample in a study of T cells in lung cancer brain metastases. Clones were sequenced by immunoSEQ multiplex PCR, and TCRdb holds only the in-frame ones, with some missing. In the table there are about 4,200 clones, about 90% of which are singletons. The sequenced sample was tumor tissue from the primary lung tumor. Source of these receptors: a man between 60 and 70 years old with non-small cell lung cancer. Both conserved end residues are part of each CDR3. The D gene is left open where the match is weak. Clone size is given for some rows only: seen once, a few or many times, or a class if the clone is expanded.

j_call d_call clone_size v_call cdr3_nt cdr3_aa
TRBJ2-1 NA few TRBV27 TGTGCCAGCAGCCGAGCGACAGCACGGGATGAGCAGTTCTTC CASSRATARDEQFF
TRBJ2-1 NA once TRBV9 TGTGCCAGCAGCGTAGGAGGGTACGATGAGCAGTTCTTC CASSVGGYDEQFF
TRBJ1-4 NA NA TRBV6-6 TGTGCCAGCAGTTACCCAACTAATGAAAAACTGTTTTTT CASSYPTNEKLFF
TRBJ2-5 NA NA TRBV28 TGTGCCAGCAGTGGAGCGGACAGTCGGACGGAGACCCAGTACTTC CASSGADSRTETQYF
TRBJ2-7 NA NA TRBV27 TGTGCCAGCAGTGGACAGTCCTCTTCCTATGAGCAGTACTTC CASSGQSSSYEQYF
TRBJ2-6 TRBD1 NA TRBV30 TGTGCCTGGAGAGGGGACAGGGGTATGGTCCTGACTTTC CAWRGDRGMVLTF
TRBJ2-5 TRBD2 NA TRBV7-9 TGTGTCAGCAGCTTAGTGGCGGGGGGTGCTGAGACCCAGTACTTC CVSSLVAGGAETQYF
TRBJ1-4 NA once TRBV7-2 TGTGCCAGCAGCTCCCAGGCAGGGGCGGGTGAAAAACTGTTTTTT CASSSQAGAGEKLFF
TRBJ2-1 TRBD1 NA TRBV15 TGTGCCACCAGCAGAGATTCCGGGACAGCTTCCTACAATGAGCAGTTCTTC CATSRDSGTASYNEQFF
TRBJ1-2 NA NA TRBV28 TGTGCCAGCAGTTCCTATCAGACAGGAAACTATGGCTACACCTTC CASSSYQTGNYGYTF
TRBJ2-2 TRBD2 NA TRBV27 TGTGCCAGCCGATCGGGCGGGGGGAACACCGGGGAGCTGTTTTTT CASRSGGGNTGELFF
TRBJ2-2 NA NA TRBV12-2 TGTGCAAGTCTCCTTCACCCCGGGCGAAACACCGGGGAGCTGTTTTTT CASLLHPGRNTGELFF
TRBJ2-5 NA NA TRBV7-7 TGTGCTAGCAGCTTAGCGGTAGTGTTGAAAGAGACCCAGTACTTC CASSLAVVLKETQYF
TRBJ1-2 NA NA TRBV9 TGTGCCAGCAGCGTAGCTCCAGGGTCCAACTATGGCTACACCTTC CASSVAPGSNYGYTF
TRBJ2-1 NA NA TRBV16 TGTGCCAGCAGCCAATCGGGAATTTTGACAGGGCAGTTCTTC CASSQSGILTGQFF
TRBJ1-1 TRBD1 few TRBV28 TGTGCCAGCAGCTCGGGACAGGCGAGAGGGGCTTTCTTT CASSSGQARGAFF
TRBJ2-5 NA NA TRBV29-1 TGCAGCGTTGGGATCGGGGGAGTGTACCAAGAGACCCAGTACTTC CSVGIGGVYQETQYF
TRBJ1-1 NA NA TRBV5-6 TGTGCCAGCAGCTTTGTCGCGGGGAACACTGAAGCTTTCTTT CASSFVAGNTEAFF
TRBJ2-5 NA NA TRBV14 TGTGCCAGCAGCCAAGTGACCGGGACTCGCCGGGAAGAGACCCAGTACTTC CASSQVTGTRREETQYF
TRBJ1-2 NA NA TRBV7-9 TGTGCCAGCAGCCAAGGAGCTTCGTGGGGCTACACCTTC CASSQGASWGYTF
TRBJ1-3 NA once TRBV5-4 TGTGCCAGCAGCTTGGGAGCGGCCTCTGGAAACACCATATATTTT CASSLGAASGNTIYF
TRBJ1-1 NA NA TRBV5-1 TGCGCCAGCAATCCCTTAGGGAGGAACACTGAAGCTTTCTTT CASNPLGRNTEAFF